This TCR beta chain was identified during a study of blood T cell repertoires in COVID-19. Data came from immunoSEQ multiplex PCR; TCRdb stores just in-frame clones and leaves some out. The data hold about 150,000 clones, with 87% observed a single time. Sequenced input: peripheral blood. The TCR was taken from an older man with acute or convalescent COVID-19.

The DNA of the CDR3 is TGTGCCACCGGTGGTTGGGACGGGAGAGGTGAAAAACTGTTTTTT. Translated: CATGGWDGRGEKLFF. The genes are TRBV24-1 and TRBJ1-4; D is perhaps TRBD1 (5 bases). Germline V CDR1 and CDR2: KGHDR, SFDVKD. This CDR3 spans 15 amino acids. Trimming shortened V by 9 bases and J by 7 bases, and 20 bases separated the two germline ends.